Sequencing of this T cell receptor beta chain was carried out in a study of long-term antiretroviral therapy in people with HIV. Assay version v3.0 of immunoSEQ was used, and it was run at survey level. TCRdb's copy holds only in-frame clones and misses some; the assay was immunoSEQ multiplex PCR. The data hold tens of thousands of clones, with over 75% observed a single time. Per donor, at least one pre-ART and at least two post-ART PBMC samples were obtained. Each HIV participant was treated in the United States. Study observations and caveats: Diversity remained lower than transplant donor controls, even though it increased after ART.

In regard to this clone: Its antigen remains unknown.

Germline V gene lookup returns CDR1 SGHRS and CDR2 YFSETQ. Trimming took 0 bases from V and 4 from J, leaving 13 bases between them. The CDR3 runs 15 residues. The clonotype was recovered from a middle-aged woman with HIV. The specimen comprised unsorted PBMCs, sampled about 5.2 years after starting antiretroviral therapy. The chain links TRBV5-1 to TRBJ1-1, with unresolved D. CDR3 nucleotides: TGCGCCAGCAGCTTGGGAGTGCTCACGAGCACTGAAGCTTTCTTT. Translating gives CASSLGVLTSTEAFF. The entire variable domain, with the rest obtained from reference TRBV5-1 and TRBJ1-1, is as follows: KAGVTQTPRYLIKTRGQQVTLSCSPISGHRSVSWYQQTPGQGLQFLFEYFSETQRNKGNFPGRFSGRQFSNSRSEMNVSTLELGDSALYLCASSLGVLTSTEAFFGQGTRLTVV.